This T cell receptor (beta chain) is drawn from a study of cytomegalovirus exposure and HLA in healthy donors. Findings and limits, study-wide: A later analysis reported that several of the most significant clusters appeared to be linked to common viral pathogens, among them Epstein-Barr virus. According to an earlier analysis, most TCR beta V segments yielded productive rearrangements about 87% or about 30% of the time.

With regard to this clone: As yet, its antigen is unknown.

It was with 60 Vbeta and 13 Jbeta primers that the PCR ran. In the original analysis: In a later analysis, roughly 11 million of tens of millions of unique beta chains occurred in at least two donors. The protocol was immunoSEQ multiplex PCR, while the TCRdb copy is restricted to in-frame clones and leaves out a portion. The V and J calls and clone size are taken from that table; D and trimming were inferred from the DNA. The data contain roughly 180,000 clones, more than 75% of them singletons. Trimming shortened V by 6 bases and J by 2 bases, and 5 bases separated the two germline ends. There are 11 residues in the CDR3. CDR1 DFQATT and CDR2 SNEGSKA come from the germline V gene (reference sequence).

Sequences were obtained from PBMCs. This receptor was taken from a middle-aged man in good health and CMV-seronegative. The chain carries TRBV20-1 and TRBJ1-3; D not resolved. CDR3: CSATAGNTIYF. Here the CDR3 DNA reads TGCAGTGCCACGGCTGGAAACACCATATATTTT.